The 21 T cell receptor beta chains reported below all come from one sample, sequenced in a study of cytomegalovirus exposure and HLA in healthy donors (TCRdb year 2017). Library generation was performed with the immunoSEQ multiplex PCR assay. The multiplex PCR relied on a mix of 60 forward primers for TCR Vbeta segments and 13 reverse primers for TCR Jbeta segments. This is the immuneACCESS table as TCRdb keeps it, with only in-frame sequences that have V and J called. A part of the clones is gone; compared with another copy, unresolved V genes explain less than half, and the rest is unexplained. The sample yields about 200,000 clones; 65% to 90% were counted once. 2.3% of the sample goes to the ten largest clones. What was sequenced was PBMCs. The receptors shown here come from a woman aged 50 to 60 in good health and CMV-seronegative.

V is TRBV7-2 and J is TRBJ1-2; a weak D match, TRBD1 (6 bases). V was pared by 3 bases and J by 0 bases, with 11 bases between. Per the germline V gene, CDR1 is SGHTA and CDR2 is FQGNSA. The CDR3 covers 15 residues. CDR3: CASSFATGTNYGYTF. As DNA, the CDR3 is TGTGCCAGCAGCTTCGCGACAGGAACTAACTATGGCTACACCTTC.

The sample holds one count of this clone. This chain links TRBV9 with TRBJ1-2, with 7 positions matching TRBD1. J gave up 3 bases and V 3 bases, and 11 bases lay outside the gene matches. Germline values: CDR1 SGDLS, CDR2 YYNGEE. CDR3 length: 16 residues. The CDR3 DNA is TGTGCCAGCAGCGCTTTTCTCGACAGGGTGGACTATGGCTACACCTTC. The encoded protein is CASSAFLDRVDYGYTF. Complete variable domain (other parts from reference TRBV9 and TRBJ1-2): DSGVTQTPKHLITATGQRVTLRCSPRSGDLSVYWYQQSLDQGLQFLIQYYNGEERAKGNILERFSAQQFPDLHSELNLSSLELGDSALYFCASSAFLDRVDYGYTFGSGTRLTVV.

This clone has a handful of counts. The rearrangement links TRBV7-9 to TRBJ1-4; D is perhaps TRBD1 (5 bases). Looked up from germline, CDR1 is SEHNR and CDR2 is FQNEAQ (reference sequence). Trimming took off 1 base at V and 12 bases at J, with 9 bases between the two ends. The length of the CDR3 is 12 residues. The CDR3 bases are TGTGCCAGCAGCTTAGTGGGAGGGGAACTGTTTTTT. Its protein is CASSLVGGELFF.

The J gene is TRBJ1-2, the V gene TRBV30; D gene ambiguous. Looked up from germline, CDR1 is GTSNPN and CDR2 is SVGIG (reference sequence). There are 14 residues in the CDR3. V lost 2 bases to trimming and J lost 5 bases, with 15 bases between them. CDR3: CAWSLGWRDYGYTF. The CDR3 DNA follows: TGTGCCTGGAGTTTGGGGTGGAGGGATTATGGCTACACCTTC.

V usage is TRBV21-1 and J usage is TRBJ2-1; TRBD2, the D gene given by the table, was not confirmed from the DNA. TRBV21-1 is a known pseudogene. There are 16 residues in the CDR3. This chain's CDR3 is CASRPEGGSSYNEQFF. The CDR3 nucleotides are TGTGCCAGCAGACCTGAAGGCGGGAGTTCATACAATGAGCAGTTCTTC.

This clone was picked up a small number of times. CDR3: CASSPTGSRGYTF. DNA for the CDR3: TGTGCCAGCAGCCCTACGGGATCTCGGGGCTACACCTTC. The genes are TRBV7-2 and TRBJ1-2; D is uncertain. The CDR3 sequence is 13 residues long. Trimming shortened V by 5 bases and J by 8 bases, and 15 bases separated the two germline ends. Germline V gene data show CDR1 as SGHTA and CDR2 as FQGNSA.

V and J are TRBV7-8 and TRBJ2-5; 10 bases line up with TRBD2. The better agreement between TRBJ2-7 and the DNA end casts doubt on the J call. This CDR3 is 15 amino acids long. Germline CDR1 and CDR2: SGHVS and FQNEAQ. Here the CDR3 reads CASSPTSGPNYEQYF. As DNA, the CDR3 is TGTGCCAGCAGCCCGACTAGCGGGCCTAACTACGAGCAGTACTTC.

The chain has TRBV6-1 and TRBJ2-5; 7 bases match TRBD1. There are 15 residues in the CDR3. Germline CDR1 and CDR2: MNHNS and SASEGT. The V segment lost 4 bases and the J segment 2 bases; nucleotides outside the gene matches: 7. The CDR3 bases are TGTGCCAGCAGTGGATGGACAGGTCCGCAAGAGACCCAGTACTTC. As protein: CASSGWTGPQETQYF.

This sequence joins TRBV6-5 and TRBJ2-1; TRBD2 might be the D (5 bases). The germline CDR1 and CDR2 sequences are MNHEY and SVGAGI. Trimming removed 0 bases at V and 7 bases at J, with 13 bases between. The CDR3 has 15 residues. CDR3 residues: CASSYSRFPGNEQFF. In nucleotides, the CDR3 is TGTGCCAGCAGTTACTCGAGATTCCCGGGGAATGAGCAGTTCTTC.

The chain is built from TRBV7-2 and TRBJ2-2, with TRBD2 matching over 7 bases. The V and J ends lost 1 base and 6 bases, in that order; junction bases with no gene match: 5. The CDR3 has 15 amino acids. CDR1 and CDR2 from the germline V gene are SGHTA and FQGNSA. The CDR3 loop is CASSLGGGRSGELFF. DNA of the CDR3: TGTGCCAGCAGCTTAGGGGGGGGGAGGTCCGGGGAGCTGTTTTTT.

The V and J genes are TRBV6-5 and TRBJ2-2, with 7 bases aligning to TRBD1. Trimming at V came to 7 bases and at J to 3 bases, leaving 5 bases not matched to a gene. The CDR3 extends over 14 amino acids. CDR1 and CDR2 (germline): MNHEY, SVGAGI. The CDR3 loop is CASIRGLYTGELFF. The CDR3 coding sequence is TGTGCCAGCATAAGGGGGCTCTACACCGGGGAGCTGTTTTTT.

This sequence joins TRBV2 and TRBJ2-1; 8 bases fit TRBD2. The junction had 13 bases not matched to a gene; V was cut back by 8 bases and J by 7 bases. Looked up from germline, CDR1 is SNHLY and CDR2 is FYNNEI. This CDR3 has 15 residues. CDR3: CASAPPGGRANEQFF. The CDR3 coding sequence is TGTGCCAGCGCGCCTCCGGGGGGGAGGGCGAATGAGCAGTTCTTC. The entire variable domain, with the rest obtained from reference TRBV2 and TRBJ2-1, is as follows: EPEVTQTPSHQVTQMGQEVILRCVPISNHLYFYWYRQILGQKVEFLVSFYNNEISEKSEIFDDQFSVERPDGSNFTLKIRSTKLEDSAMYFCASAPPGGRANEQFFGPGTRLTVL.

CDR3: CASSVAEGTYEQYF. The DNA of the CDR3 is TGTGCCAGCAGCGTAGCCGAGGGTACCTACGAGCAGTACTTC. The chain carries TRBV9 and TRBJ2-7, with D perhaps TRBD2 (5 bases). From germline, CDR1 is SGDLS and CDR2 YYNGEE. The length of the CDR3 is 14 residues. With 0 bases removed from V and 2 bases from J, the gap between germline ends came to 9 bases. The variable domain in full, with the rest retrieved from reference TRBV9 and TRBJ2-7, is DSGVTQTPKHLITATGQRVTLRCSPRSGDLSVYWYQQSLDQGLQFLIQYYNGEERAKGNILERFSAQQFPDLHSELNLSSLELGDSALYFCASSVAEGTYEQYFGPGTRLTVT.

J is TRBJ2-7 and V is TRBV6-4, with 10 positions matching TRBD2. V was pared by 8 bases and J by 0 bases, with 4 bases of the junction left unmatched. This CDR3 is 14 amino acids long. The V gene's germline CDR1 is MRHNA and CDR2 SNTAGT. The CDR3 coding sequence is TGTGCCAGCCATACTAGCGGGGTCTCCTACGAGCAGTACTTC. Translated: CASHTSGVSYEQYF.

The chain joins TRBV6-5 to TRBJ2-2, with a tentative D call TRBD1 (6 bases). Trimming pared 5 bases from V and 7 bases from J, leaving 17 bases between. The germline gives CDR1 MNHEY, CDR2 SVGAGI. The CDR3 runs to 15 residues. The CDR3 sequence is CASSPRTVPGGELFF. DNA for the CDR3: TGTGCCAGCAGTCCCAGGACAGTCCCAGGCGGGGAGCTGTTTTTT.

The chain carries TRBV30 and TRBJ2-1, with a weak D call TRBD1 (5 bases). V was trimmed by 4 bases and J by 1 base, leaving 11 bases between them. Looked up from germline, CDR1 is GTSNPN and CDR2 is SVGIG (reference sequence). CDR3 length: 14 residues. The CDR3 sequence is CAWKEQVSYNEQFF. Written as DNA, the CDR3 is TGTGCCTGGAAAGAACAGGTTTCCTACAATGAGCAGTTCTTC.

The V and J genes are TRBV14 and TRBJ1-1; D is ambiguous. This CDR3 has 13 amino acids. The germline V gene has CDR1 SGHDN and CDR2 FVKESK. Trimming removed 3 bases from V and 5 bases from J, with 10 bases in between. The CDR3 coding sequence is TGTGCCAGCAGCCAGGGTCGACTAACTGAAGCTTTCTTT. Translated, it gives CASSQGRLTEAFF.

The V call is TRBV7-2, the J call TRBJ1-2, with D perhaps TRBD1 (5 bases). V was clipped by 6 bases and J by 11 bases, with 22 bases between them. This CDR3 contains 14 residues. Looked up from germline, CDR1 is SGHTA and CDR2 is FQGNSA. The CDR3 DNA reads as TGTGCCAGCAGGGCGGGGGGGGTTCTTTTAGGATACACCTTC. Translated: CASRAGGVLLGYTF. The whole variable domain, remainder taken from reference TRBV7-2 and TRBJ1-2, is GAGVSQSPSNKVTEKGKDVELRCDPISGHTALYWYRQSLGQGLEFLIYFQGNSAPDKSGLPSDRFSAERTGGSVSTLTIQRTQQEDSAVYLCASRAGGVLLGYTFGSGTRLTVV.

The chain recombines TRBV7-9 with TRBJ2-7; perhaps TRBD1 as D (6 bases). V was pared by 5 bases and J by 6 bases, with 20 bases between. The CDR3 length is 15 residues. Germline CDR1 reads SEHNR; CDR2 reads FQNEAQ (reference sequence). The CDR3 region has the DNA TGTGCCAGCAGCCCGAGGGGGACCCCAGGTGGCGAGCAGTACTTC. This encodes CASSPRGTPGGEQYF.

V usage is TRBV7-6 and J usage is TRBJ2-7; 11 nucleotides match TRBD2. V lost 7 bases, J lost 6 bases, and 8 bases stayed unmatched. The germline V gene encodes CDR1 SGHVS and CDR2 FNYEAQ. This CDR3 is built from 14 residues. The CDR3, as DNA: TGTGCCAGCAAGGGACTAGCGGAACTTGGCGAGCAGTACTTC. As protein: CASKGLAELGEQYF.

This chain connects TRBV15 to TRBJ2-5; the match to TRBD1 covers 7 bases. The DNA end is more similar to TRBJ2-7, so the J call may be wrong. CDR1 and CDR2 from the germline V gene are LNHNV and YYDKDF (reference sequence). The CDR3 spans 13 residues. CDR3 sequence: CATSSLQGHEQYF. CDR3 in DNA: TGTGCCACCAGCAGCCTACAGGGGCACGAGCAGTACTTC.